This is a list of T cell receptor beta chains from one sample in a study of human T cells and chemical hapten exposure. From the reads, TCRdb called clonotypes with MiXCR, one entry per CDR3 protein. There are around 120,000 distinct CDR3 sequences in the sample; around 8.5% occur only once, and around 1.4% lies in the top ten. The material sequenced was whole blood. These receptors were taken from a human donor in good health. Some clones in this sample may be carry-over from other donors' samples. CDR3s include the opening cysteine and the closing phenylalanine or tryptophan. The D gene is left open where the match is weak. Size is omitted from some rows. Given values are once, few, many or a class for expanded clones.

V	D	J	size	DNA	CDR3
TRBV27	TRBD1	TRBJ1-4	-	TGTGCCAGCAGCAAAAACCGGGACAGGAGGGGGAATGAAAAACTGTTTTTT	CASSKNRDRRGNEKLFF
TRBV12-3/TRBV12-4	TRBD2	TRBJ2-3	-	TGTGCCAGCAGTCCCTTGGGGCTAGCGGGGGACAGAGATACGCAGTATTTT	CASSPLGLAGDRDTQYF
TRBV3-1	-	TRBJ1-2	few	TGTGCCAGCAGCCAAGCGGTAGACTACTATGGCTACACCTTC	CASSQAVDYYGYTF
TRBV6-6	TRBD2	TRBJ2-1	many	TGTGCCAGCAGTTACTCCGGGTCCCGGGGGGTTTACAATGAGCAGTTCTTC	CASSYSGSRGVYNEQFF
TRBV7-8	TRBD1	TRBJ1-1	-	TGTGCCAGCAGCAAAAATCGACAGGGAAGACAGACTGAAGCTTTCTTT	CASSKNRQGRQTEAFF
TRBV7-2	-	TRBJ1-5	-	TGTGCCAGCAGCTTAGACAGGGTAAGGCAGCCCCAGCATTTT	CASSLDRVRQPQHF
TRBV6-1	TRBD1	TRBJ2-7	-	TGTGCCAGCAGATTCGGGACAGGGGTCTACGAGCAGTACTTC	CASRFGTGVYEQYF
TRBV20-1	-	TRBJ1-1	many	TGCAGTGCTAGTGGCCAAATGAACACTGAAGCTTTCTTT	CSASGQMNTEAFF
TRBV29-1	TRBD1	TRBJ2-1	-	TGCAGCGTTGTATACAGGACAGGCCCCTACAATGAGCAGTTCTTC	CSVVYRTGPYNEQFF
TRBV27	-	TRBJ1-6	few	TGTGCCAGCAGTTTAACGCGGTGGGGCGGAAATAATTCACCCCTCCACTTT	CASSLTRWGGNNSPLHF
TRBV7-2	-	TRBJ2-2	many	TGTGCCAGCAGTGAGTTCACCGGGGAGCTGTTTTTT	CASSEFTGELFF
TRBV12-3/TRBV12-4	-	TRBJ2-7	few	TGTGCCAGCAGTTACTCCCTAGGGGTCTACGAGCAGTACTTC	CASSYSLGVYEQYF
TRBV29-1	-	TRBJ2-7	-	TGCAGCGTTGAGGGACCCAACGGGGGTTACGAGCAGTACTTC	CSVEGPNGGYEQYF
TRBV5-1	-	TRBJ1-6	many	TGCGCCAGCAGCTTGCTAGGGGGGGCGGATAATTCACCCCTCCACTTT	CASSLLGGADNSPLHF
TRBV14	-	TRBJ1-1	many	TGTGCCAGCAGCCAAGAGAACGAGACAGCTACTGAAGCTTTCTTT	CASSQENETATEAFF